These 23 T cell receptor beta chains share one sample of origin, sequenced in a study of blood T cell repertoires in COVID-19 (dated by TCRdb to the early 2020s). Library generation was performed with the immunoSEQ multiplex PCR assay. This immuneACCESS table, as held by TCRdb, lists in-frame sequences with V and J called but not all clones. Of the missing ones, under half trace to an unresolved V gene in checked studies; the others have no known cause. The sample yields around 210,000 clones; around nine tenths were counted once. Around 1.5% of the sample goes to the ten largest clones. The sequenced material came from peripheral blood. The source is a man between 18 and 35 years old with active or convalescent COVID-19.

The CDR3 loop reads CASSRAGVTYSGNTIYF. The CDR3, as DNA: TGCGCCAGCAGCCGGGCAGGGGTTACTTATTCTGGAAACACCATATATTTT. The chain combines TRBV4-1 with TRBJ1-3; D is perhaps TRBD1 (6 bases). Germline V gene lookup returns CDR1 MGHRA and CDR2 YSYEKL. Deletions cut 4 bases from V and 1 base from J, with 17 bases between. This CDR3 region has 17 residues.

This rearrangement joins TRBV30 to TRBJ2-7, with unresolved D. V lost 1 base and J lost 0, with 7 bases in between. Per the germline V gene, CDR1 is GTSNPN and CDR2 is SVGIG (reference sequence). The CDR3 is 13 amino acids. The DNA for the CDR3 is TGTGCCTGGAGTGCCCTCCTCTCCTACGAGCAGTACTTC. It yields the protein CAWSALLSYEQYF.

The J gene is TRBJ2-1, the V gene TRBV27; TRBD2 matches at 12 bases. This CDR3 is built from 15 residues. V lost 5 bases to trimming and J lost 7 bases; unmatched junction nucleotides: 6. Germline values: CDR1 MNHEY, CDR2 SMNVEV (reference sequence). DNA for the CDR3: TGTGCCAGCAGTCGACTAGCGGGAGTAAGGAATGAGCAGTTCTTC. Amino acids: CASSRLAGVRNEQFF.

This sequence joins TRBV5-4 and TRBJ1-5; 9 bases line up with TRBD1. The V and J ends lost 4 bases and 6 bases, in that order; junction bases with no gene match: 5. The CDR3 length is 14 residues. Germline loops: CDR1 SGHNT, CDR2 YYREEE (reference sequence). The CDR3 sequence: CASSRDRAGQPQHF. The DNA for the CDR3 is TGTGCCAGCAGCAGGGACAGGGCCGGTCAGCCCCAGCATTTT.

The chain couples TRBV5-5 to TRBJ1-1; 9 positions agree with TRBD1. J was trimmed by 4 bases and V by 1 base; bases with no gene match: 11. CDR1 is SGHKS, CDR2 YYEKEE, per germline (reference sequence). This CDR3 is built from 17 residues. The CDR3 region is CASSLFPARTGATEAFF. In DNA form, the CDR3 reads TGTGCCAGCAGCTTGTTTCCGGCTAGGACAGGGGCCACTGAAGCTTTCTTT.

The CDR3 region has the DNA TGTGCCAGCTCCCCCACCACAGGGGGCTATGAGCAGTTCTTC. Translated, it gives CASSPTTGGYEQFF. The rearrangement joins TRBV18 to TRBJ2-1, with 9 bases that match TRBD1. Per germline, CDR1 KGHSH and CDR2 LQKENI. Trimming removed 6 bases from V and 8 bases from J; junction bases left unmatched: 8. The CDR3 is 14 amino acids.

As DNA, the CDR3 is TGTGCCAGCAGTTACGCAGGACAGGGGGTGGGACCCCTCCACTTT. This translates into CASSYAGQGVGPLHF. V and J are TRBV6-5 and TRBJ1-6; 10 positions match TRBD1. This CDR3 contains 15 residues. Germline values: CDR1 MNHEY, CDR2 SVGAGI. V lost 2 bases to trimming and J lost 12 bases; unmatched junction nucleotides: 7.

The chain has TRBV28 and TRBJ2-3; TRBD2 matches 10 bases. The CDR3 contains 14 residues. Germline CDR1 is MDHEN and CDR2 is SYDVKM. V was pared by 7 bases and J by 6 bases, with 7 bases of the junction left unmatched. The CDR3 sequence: CASKREGGYDTQYF. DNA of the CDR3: TGTGCCAGCAAGCGGGAGGGAGGGTACGATACGCAGTATTTT.

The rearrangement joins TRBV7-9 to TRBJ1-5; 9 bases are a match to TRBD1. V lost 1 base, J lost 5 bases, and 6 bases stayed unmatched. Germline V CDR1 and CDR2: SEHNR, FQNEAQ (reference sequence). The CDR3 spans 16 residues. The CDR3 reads CASSLVGGTGHQPQHF. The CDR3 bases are TGTGCCAGCAGCTTAGTTGGAGGGACAGGGCATCAGCCCCAGCATTTT.

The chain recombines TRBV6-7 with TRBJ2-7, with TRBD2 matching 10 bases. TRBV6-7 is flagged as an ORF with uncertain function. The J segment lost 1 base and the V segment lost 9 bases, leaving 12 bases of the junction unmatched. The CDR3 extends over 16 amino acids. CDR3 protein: CASSVTLAGVSYEQYF. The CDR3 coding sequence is TGTGCCAGTTCAGTTACTCTAGCGGGAGTTTCCTACGAGCAGTACTTC.

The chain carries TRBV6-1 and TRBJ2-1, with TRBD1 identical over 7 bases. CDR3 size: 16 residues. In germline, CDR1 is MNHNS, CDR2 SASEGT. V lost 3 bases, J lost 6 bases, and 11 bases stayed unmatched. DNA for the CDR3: TGTGCCAGCAGTGACTACAGGGGCCACCTCCCCAATGAGCAGTTCTTC. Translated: CASSDYRGHLPNEQFF.

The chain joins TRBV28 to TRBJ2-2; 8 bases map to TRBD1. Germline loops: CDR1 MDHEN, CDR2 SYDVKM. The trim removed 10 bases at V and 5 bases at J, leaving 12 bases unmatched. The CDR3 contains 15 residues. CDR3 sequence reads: CAISPRTGQTGELFF. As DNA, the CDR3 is TGTGCCATTTCTCCCCGGACAGGGCAAACCGGGGAGCTGTTTTTT.

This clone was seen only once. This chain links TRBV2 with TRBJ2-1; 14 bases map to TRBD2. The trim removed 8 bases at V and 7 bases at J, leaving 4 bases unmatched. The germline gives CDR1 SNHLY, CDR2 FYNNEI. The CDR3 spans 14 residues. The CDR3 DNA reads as TGTGCCAGCCAGGGGACTAGCGGGAGAAATGAGCAGTTCTTC. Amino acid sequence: CASQGTSGRNEQFF.

Here the CDR3 reads CSVFRQPNEKLFF. The CDR3 DNA follows: TGCAGCGTTTTCCGACAGCCTAATGAAAAACTGTTTTTT. V usage is TRBV29-1 and J usage is TRBJ1-4, with D possibly being TRBD1 (5 bases). V was clipped by 5 bases and J by 3 bases, with 10 bases between them. CDR1 and CDR2 (germline): SQVTM, ANQGSEA. The CDR3 has 13 amino acids.

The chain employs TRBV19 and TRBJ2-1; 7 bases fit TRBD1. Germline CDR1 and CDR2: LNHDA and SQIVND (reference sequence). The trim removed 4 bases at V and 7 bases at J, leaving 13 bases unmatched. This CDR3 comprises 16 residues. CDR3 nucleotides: TGTGCCAGTAGTAGGAAAAGACAGGGTGGGAATAATGAGCAGTTCTTC. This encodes CASSRKRQGGNNEQFF. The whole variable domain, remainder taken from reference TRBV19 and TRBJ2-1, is DGGITQSPKYLFRKEGQNVTLSCEQNLNHDAMYWYRQDPGQGLRLIYYSQIVNDFQKGDIAEGYSVSREKKESFPLTVTSAQKNPTAFYLCASSRKRQGGNNEQFFGPGTRLTVL.

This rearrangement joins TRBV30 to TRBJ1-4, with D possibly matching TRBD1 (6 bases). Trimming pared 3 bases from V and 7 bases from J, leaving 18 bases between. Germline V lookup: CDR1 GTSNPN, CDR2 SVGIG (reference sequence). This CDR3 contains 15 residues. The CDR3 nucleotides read TGTGCCTGGAGCGTGGATACAGACAGGTTTGAAAAACTGTTTTTT. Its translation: CAWSVDTDRFEKLFF.

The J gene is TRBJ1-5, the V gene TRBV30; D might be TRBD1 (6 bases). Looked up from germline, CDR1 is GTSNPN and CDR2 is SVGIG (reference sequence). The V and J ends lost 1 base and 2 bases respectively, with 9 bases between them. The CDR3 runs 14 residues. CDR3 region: CAWSAKGGNQPQHF. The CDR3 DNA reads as TGTGCCTGGAGTGCTAAGGGGGGCAATCAGCCCCAGCATTTT.

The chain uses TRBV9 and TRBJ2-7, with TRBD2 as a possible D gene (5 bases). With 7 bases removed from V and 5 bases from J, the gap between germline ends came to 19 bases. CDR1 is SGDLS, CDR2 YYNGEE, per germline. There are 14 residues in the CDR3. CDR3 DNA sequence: TGTGCCAGCGGCCCAACGGGTAGCGTCCACGAGCAGTACTTC. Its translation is CASGPTGSVHEQYF.

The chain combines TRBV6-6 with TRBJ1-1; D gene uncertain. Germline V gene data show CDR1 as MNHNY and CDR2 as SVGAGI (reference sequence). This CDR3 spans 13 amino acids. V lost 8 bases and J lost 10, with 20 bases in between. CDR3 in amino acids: CASGSGERPGAFF. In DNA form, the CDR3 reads TGTGCCAGCGGCAGTGGAGAACGCCCCGGAGCTTTCTTT.

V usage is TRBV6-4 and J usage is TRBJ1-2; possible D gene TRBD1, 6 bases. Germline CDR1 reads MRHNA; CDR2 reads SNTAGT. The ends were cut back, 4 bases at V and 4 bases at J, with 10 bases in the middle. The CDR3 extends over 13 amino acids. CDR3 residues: CASSVTGTYGYTF. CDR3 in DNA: TGTGCCAGCAGTGTAACAGGGACCTATGGCTACACCTTC.

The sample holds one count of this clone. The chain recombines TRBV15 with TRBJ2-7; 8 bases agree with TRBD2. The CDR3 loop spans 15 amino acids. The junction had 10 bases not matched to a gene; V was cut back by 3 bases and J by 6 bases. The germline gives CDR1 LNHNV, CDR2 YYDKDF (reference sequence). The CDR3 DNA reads TGTGCCACCAGCAGGGACATAGCGGGAAGTTCCGAGCAGTACTTC. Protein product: CATSRDIAGSSEQYF. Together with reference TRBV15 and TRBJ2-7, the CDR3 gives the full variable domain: DAMVIQNPRYQVTQFGKPVTLSCSQTLNHNVMYWYQQKSSQAPKLLFHYYDKDFNNEADTPDNFQSRRPNTSFCFLDIRSPGLGDTAMYLCATSRDIAGSSEQYFGPGTRLTVT.

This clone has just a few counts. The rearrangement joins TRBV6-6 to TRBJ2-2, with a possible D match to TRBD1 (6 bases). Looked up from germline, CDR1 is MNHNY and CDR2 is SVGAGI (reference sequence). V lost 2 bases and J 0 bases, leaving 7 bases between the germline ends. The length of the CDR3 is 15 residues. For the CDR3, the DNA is TGTGCCAGCAGTTACCGACAGGCGAACACCGGGGAGCTGTTTTTT. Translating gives CASSYRQANTGELFF.

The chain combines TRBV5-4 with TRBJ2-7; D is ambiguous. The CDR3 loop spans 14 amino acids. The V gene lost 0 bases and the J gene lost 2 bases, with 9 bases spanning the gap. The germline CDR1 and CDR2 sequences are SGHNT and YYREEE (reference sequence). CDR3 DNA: TGTGCCAGCAGCTTGGGCGGCTACACCTACGAGCAGTACTTC. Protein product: CASSLGGYTYEQYF.